This is a list of T cell receptor beta chains from one sample in a study of T cell changes during pregnancy in multiple sclerosis. The method was immunoSEQ multiplex PCR; TCRdb's version includes in-frame clones alone and lacks a portion of them. The table shows approximately 31,000 clones, with just over 90% occurring only once. Sequencing used CD4+ T cells from peripheral blood mononuclear cells, obtained in the second trimester of pregnancy. These receptors all stem from a female donor with multiple sclerosis, enrolled in a pregnancy study. Each CDR3 is given with its conserved first and last residue. A D gene is named only where the DNA matches it firmly. Clone size, where shown, is once, few, many, or a class for clones that have expanded.

v_gene	abundance	d_gene	j_gene	CDR3nt	CDR3aa
TRBV28	NA	NA	TRBJ1-4	TGTGCCAGCAGTTTATACAGAGCAACTAATGAAAAACTGTTTTTT	CASSLYRATNEKLFF
TRBV18	NA	NA	TRBJ1-2	TGTGCCAGCTCACCTGCGACAGAAGCCTATGGCTACACCTTC	CASSPATEAYGYTF
TRBV5-4	NA	NA	TRBJ1-2	TGTGCCAGCAGCTTGGCGGGGGGCGGACCCCCCCTCTTTAACTATGGCTACACCTTC	CASSLAGGGPPLFNYGYTF
TRBV5-1	NA	TRBD1	TRBJ1-1	TGCGCCAGCAGCCCCCGACAGGGTCAGGCGAACACTGAAGCTTTCTTT	CASSPRQGQANTEAFF
TRBV5-1	NA	NA	TRBJ2-2	TGCGCCAGCAGCATTAGCGTTCGGAACACCGGGGAGCTGTTTTTT	CASSISVRNTGELFF
TRBV28	NA	NA	TRBJ2-1	TGTGCCAGCAGTTTCTCCTGGAACAGGGCGGATGAGCAGTTCTTC	CASSFSWNRADEQFF
TRBV5-1	NA	TRBD2	TRBJ2-7	TGCGCCAGCAGAGAGGGACTAGCGGGCTACGAGCAGTACTTC	CASREGLAGYEQYF
TRBV4-2	NA	TRBD1	TRBJ1-2	TGTGCCAGCAGCCAAGACAGGGGGGACTATGGCTACACCTTC	CASSQDRGDYGYTF
TRBV29-1	once	TRBD1	TRBJ2-5	TGCAGCGTTAGGACAGGCTCAAGGGAGACCCAGTACTTC	CSVRTGSRETQYF
TRBV2	NA	TRBD1	TRBJ2-3	TGTGCCAGCAGTGAAATGGACAGGGGTGGCGGCACAGATACGCAGTATTTT	CASSEMDRGGGTDTQYF
TRBV5-4	NA	TRBD1	TRBJ1-1	TGTGCCAGCAGCGCAGGGGGCGGTATGGTAACTGAAGCTTTCTTT	CASSAGGGMVTEAFF
TRBV9	NA	TRBD2	TRBJ2-5	TGTGCCAGCAGCGTGGGACTAGCGGGAGAGACCCAGTACTTC	CASSVGLAGETQYF
TRBV5-1	NA	NA	TRBJ1-1	TGCGCCAGCAGCTTGGGAGGGATAGTGAATACTGAAGCTTTCTTT	CASSLGGIVNTEAFF
TRBV2	few	TRBD1	TRBJ2-2	TGTGCCAGCAGTGAAGCGACAGGGATCGGGGAGCTGTTTTTT	CASSEATGIGELFF
TRBV6-5	NA	NA	TRBJ1-2	TGTGCCAGCAGTTACTCCGGGATCTATGGCTACACCTTC	CASSYSGIYGYTF
TRBV6-5	NA	NA	TRBJ2-5	TGTGCCAGCAGACTCGACCGGGGGAGAGTGGAGACCCAGTACTTC	CASRLDRGRVETQYF
TRBV2	NA	TRBD1	TRBJ2-7	TGTGCCAGCAACCGGGACAGTTTAGGGGGCGAGCAGTACTTC	CASNRDSLGGEQYF
TRBV5-1	NA	TRBD2	TRBJ2-3	TGCGCCAGCAGCCCGGGACTAGCGGGAGGGGGCGCAGATACGCAGTATTTT	CASSPGLAGGGADTQYF
TRBV6-6	NA	TRBD1	TRBJ1-4	TGTGCCAGCAGACATGGCAACAGGGGGCGAAATGAAAAACTGTTTTTT	CASRHGNRGRNEKLFF
TRBV9	NA	TRBD1	TRBJ2-7	TGTGCCAGCAGCCCGAGGACAGGGGCCTACGAGCAGTACTTC	CASSPRTGAYEQYF
TRBV9	NA	TRBD1	TRBJ1-4	TGTGCCAGCAGCCCTTCGGGACAGGACTATGAAAAACTGTTTTTT	CASSPSGQDYEKLFF
TRBV5-1	once	NA	TRBJ2-7	TGCGCCAGCAGGACTCGTGAGGGCTACGAGCAGTACTTC	CASRTREGYEQYF
TRBV11-1	NA	NA	TRBJ1-1	TGTGCCAGCAGCTCCACACTGAACACTGAAGCTTTCTTT	CASSSTLNTEAFF
TRBV9	NA	NA	TRBJ1-5	TGTGCCAGCAGCGCCGCAGGGGAGAGAGGTCAGCCCCAGCATTTT	CASSAAGERGQPQHF
TRBV2	few	TRBD1	TRBJ1-1	TGTGCCAGCAGCCTCAGACAGGGCTTGAGTGTCACTGAAGCTTTCTTT	CASSLRQGLSVTEAFF
TRBV10-1	NA	TRBD2	TRBJ2-1	TGCGCCACCCCACCGGGACTAGGGTACAATGAGCAGTTCTTC	CATPPGLGYNEQFF
TRBV2	NA	TRBD1	TRBJ2-2	TGTGCCAGCAGCCGACAGGGGGAAAGGTCCGGGGAGCTGTTTTTT	CASSRQGERSGELFF
TRBV15	NA	NA	TRBJ1-1	TGTGCCACCAGCAGAGAAGCCACTCTGACTGAAGCTTTCTTT	CATSREATLTEAFF
TRBV5-1	NA	NA	TRBJ1-2	TGCGCCAGCAGCCCCACCGAGGGCTATGGCTACACCTTC	CASSPTEGYGYTF
TRBV5-4	few	TRBD1	TRBJ1-1	TGTGCCAGCAGCTTAGTGGGACAGGGGGCTGAAGCTTTCTTT	CASSLVGQGAEAFF
TRBV29-1	NA	TRBD1	TRBJ2-5	TGCAGCGTTGCGAGGGGGCTGGAGACCCAGTACTTC	CSVARGLETQYF
TRBV5-1	NA	TRBD1	TRBJ1-3	TGCGCCAGCAGCGGTGACAGGGCGTTATTAGGAAACACCATATATTTT	CASSGDRALLGNTIYF
TRBV12-2	NA	NA	TRBJ1-5	TGTGCAAGTCGCTTATTCGACTCTCGGGACAGGGATCAGCCCCAGCATTTT	CASRLFDSRDRDQPQHF
TRBV5-1	NA	TRBD2	TRBJ2-1	TGCGCCAGCAGCACGGGACTAGCGGGTTTCCTAAATAGTGAGCAGTTCTTC	CASSTGLAGFLNSEQFF
TRBV2	NA	TRBD2	TRBJ2-1	TGTGCCAGCAGTGAGGGACTAGCGAGCAATGAGCAGTTCTTC	CASSEGLASNEQFF
TRBV6-5	once	TRBD1	TRBJ1-5	TGTGCCACCCGGGACAGGAGTTATAGCAATCAGCCCCAGCATTTT	CATRDRSYSNQPQHF
TRBV27	NA	NA	TRBJ1-2	TGTGCCAGCAGTTTCAGGGATAACTATGGCTACACCTTC	CASSFRDNYGYTF
TRBV7-2	NA	NA	TRBJ2-2	TGTGCCAGCAGGGTGGGGGGAAACACCGGGGAGCTGTTTTTT	CASRVGGNTGELFF
TRBV7-2	NA	NA	TRBJ2-7	TGTGCCAGCAGCTTAGCTGGACAGTCCTCCGAGCAGTACTTC	CASSLAGQSSEQYF
TRBV28	NA	TRBD1	TRBJ2-7	TGTGCCAGCAGTTCCGCCGGGACAGGGGGCCACGAGCAGTACTTC	CASSSAGTGGHEQYF
TRBV19	NA	TRBD1	TRBJ1-4	TGTGCCAGTAGGAGCCCGGGACAGGTGGACGAAAAACTGTTTTTT	CASRSPGQVDEKLFF
TRBV5-1	NA	TRBD1	TRBJ1-4	TGCGCCAGCAGCTATTCAGGGGGCCGCGATGAAAAACTGTTTTTT	CASSYSGGRDEKLFF